This T cell receptor beta chain was profiled in a study of blood T cell repertoires in COVID-19 (dated by TCRdb to the early 2020s). Turning to the overall study: The collaborator samples originated in the United States, Italy and Spain and spanned the acute and convalescent phases of COVID-19. The material from the prospective study consisted of cDNA or gDNA derived from T cells, B-cell-depleted T cells, or PBMCs. Subjects who had been exposed to COVID-19, were actively infected with it, or had recovered from it provided the deeply sampled blood TCRbeta repertoires that made up the dataset. The repertoires were made available in a free public database intended to serve as a resource for research on the immune response to SARS-CoV-2. The samples were drawn from the first 160 participants of the ongoing ImmuneRACE study and from over a thousand subjects provided by 6 global collaborators. A de-identified subject ID, COVID-19 status, age in years and sex were almost always included in the sample metadata. Where HLA class I and class II types were available, the types were taken from metadata supplied by the sample provider, not from assay-based typing. Paper-wide results and their limitations: The quantity of clinical and demographic metadata differed by source and by participant and was supplied without curation.

TCRbeta CDR3 regions were amplified from genomic DNA using the immunoSEQ Assay, a bias-controlled multiplex PCR. Per the authors' processing: The number of nucleated cells in each sample was estimated from the amplification of reference gene primers within the assay. To quantify the absolute abundance of each unique TCRbeta CDR3 rearrangement, sequence reads were collapsed and filtered. For each sample, productive Simpson clonality was calculated as the square root of Simpson's diversity index across productive rearrangements. The immuneACCESS repertoire file appears here via TCRdb, limited to in-frame rearrangements. These files lack a portion of the clones; in checked studies, under half of the deficit traces to unresolved V genes, and the cause of the others is not known. The V and J calls and the clone size are those of that table, but D and trimming were determined from the DNA. This sample gives around 280,000 clones in total; approximately 83% of them show up just once. The ten largest clones represent about 1.9% of the sample.

Remarks on this clone: Its antigen remains unidentified. The input lacks base qualities; no much larger clone sits a single base away.

V was cut back by 1 base and J by 6 bases, leaving a gap of 9 bases between them. From cysteine to phenylalanine, the CDR3 is 13 amino acids long. Only CDR3 DNA remains: 39 bases, in frame from the first base. CDR1 MNHNS and CDR2 SASEGT are derived from the germline V gene. A second Seattle source provided samples from volunteer blood donors who had recovered from COVID-19. The collaborating institutions used their own protocols to collect whole blood in K2EDTA tubes. Collaborator samples were shipped for TCRbeta analysis as frozen whole blood, isolated PBMCs, or DNA extracted from either sample type.

The chain couples TRBV6-1 to TRBJ1-2; TRBD1 is a possible D gene, resting on 5 matching bases. The specimen was peripheral blood. The TCR was taken from a woman in her thirties who had recovered from COVID-19. The DNA reads TGTGCCAGCAGTGAAGGTGGGGGGGATGGCTACACCTTC. Its amino acids are CASSEGGGDGYTF.